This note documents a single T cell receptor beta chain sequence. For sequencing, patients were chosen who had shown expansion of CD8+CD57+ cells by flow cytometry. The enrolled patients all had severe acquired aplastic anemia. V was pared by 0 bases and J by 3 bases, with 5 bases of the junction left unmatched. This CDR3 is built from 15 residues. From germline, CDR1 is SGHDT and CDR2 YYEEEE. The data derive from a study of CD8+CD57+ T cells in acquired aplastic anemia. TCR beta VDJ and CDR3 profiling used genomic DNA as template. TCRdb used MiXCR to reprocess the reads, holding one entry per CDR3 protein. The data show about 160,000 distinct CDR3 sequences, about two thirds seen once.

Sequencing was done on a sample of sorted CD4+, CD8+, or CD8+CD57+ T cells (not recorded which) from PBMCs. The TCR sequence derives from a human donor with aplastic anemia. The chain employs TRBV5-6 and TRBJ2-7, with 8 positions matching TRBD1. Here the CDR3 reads CASSLGTGFNYEQYF. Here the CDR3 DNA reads TGTGCCAGCAGCTTGGGGACAGGGTTCAACTACGAGCAGTACTTC.